A selection of T cell receptor beta chains follows, all from one sample in a study of cytomegalovirus exposure and HLA in healthy donors. Assay: immunoSEQ multiplex PCR; the TCRdb copy retains only in-frame clones and omits some. The sample yields approximately 140,000 clones, approximately 79% seen once. The sample comprised PBMCs. These TCRs come from a woman aged 50 to 60 in good health and CMV-seropositive. Both conserved end residues are part of each CDR3. Fields, in order: D gene, clone size, V gene, J gene, CDR3 DNA, CDR3 protein. D genes are given only for firm matches. Some rows have no size entry. The others give once, few or many, or a class for an expanded clone.

D gene: -; clone size: -; V gene: TRBV5-4; J gene: TRBJ2-1; CDR3 DNA: TGTGCCAGCAGCGTGGACTATAGCTCCTACAATGAGCAGTTCTTC; CDR3 protein: CASSVDYSSYNEQFF
D gene: -; clone size: -; V gene: TRBV28; J gene: TRBJ1-6; CDR3 DNA: TGTGCCAGCGCCTGGGTAGGGGTGAATTCACCCCTCCACTTT; CDR3 protein: CASAWVGVNSPLHF
D gene: -; clone size: -; V gene: TRBV4-3; J gene: TRBJ2-7; CDR3 DNA: TGCGCCAGCAGCCAAGATACGGCGGGTCTGTCCTACGAGCAGTACTTC; CDR3 protein: CASSQDTAGLSYEQYF
D gene: -; clone size: once; V gene: TRBV7-9; J gene: TRBJ2-5; CDR3 DNA: TGTTCCAGCAGCTTAGGAGAGGCAGGGGAGAAGGAGACCCAGTACTTC; CDR3 protein: CSSSLGEAGEKETQYF
D gene: TRBD2; clone size: -; V gene: TRBV11-3; J gene: TRBJ2-7; CDR3 DNA: TGTGCCAGCAGCTTAGAGGCCGGGGGGGGCTACGAGCAGTACTTC; CDR3 protein: CASSLEAGGGYEQYF
D gene: TRBD2; clone size: -; V gene: TRBV2; J gene: TRBJ2-7; CDR3 DNA: TGTGCCAGCAGTGAGGGCGGGGGGGCCGGGCACGAGCAGTACTTC; CDR3 protein: CASSEGGGAGHEQYF
D gene: -; clone size: few; V gene: TRBV5-1; J gene: TRBJ1-4; CDR3 DNA: TGCGCCAGCAGCCCGACAGCAGCTAATGAAAAACTGTTTTTT; CDR3 protein: CASSPTAANEKLFF
D gene: TRBD1; clone size: -; V gene: TRBV5-5; J gene: TRBJ1-5; CDR3 DNA: TGTGCCAGCAGCTCCTCCTGGACAGGGACTCAGCCCCAGCATTTT; CDR3 protein: CASSSSWTGTQPQHF
D gene: TRBD1; clone size: -; V gene: TRBV7-8; J gene: TRBJ2-7; CDR3 DNA: TGTGCCAGCAGCTTAACCAGGGGGCTCTACGAGCAGTACTTC; CDR3 protein: CASSLTRGLYEQYF
D gene: TRBD1; clone size: few; V gene: TRBV4-2; J gene: TRBJ1-6; CDR3 DNA: TGTGCCAGCAGCCAAGACCACCGGGACAGGGAGAATTCACCCCTCCACTTT; CDR3 protein: CASSQDHRDRENSPLHF
D gene: TRBD2; clone size: -; V gene: TRBV4-2; J gene: TRBJ2-5; CDR3 DNA: TGTGCCAGCAGCCCTGGTGGTAGCGGGGGGGAGAAGACCCAGTACTTC; CDR3 protein: CASSPGGSGGEKTQYF
D gene: -; clone size: -; V gene: TRBV4-3; J gene: TRBJ1-4; CDR3 DNA: TGCGCCAGCAGCCAAGACCTAGGTCCTCGGGAAAAACTGTTTTTT; CDR3 protein: CASSQDLGPREKLFF
D gene: TRBD1; clone size: -; V gene: TRBV2; J gene: TRBJ1-2; CDR3 DNA: TGTGCCAGCAGGGTCGGACAGGGTTATGGCTACACCTTC; CDR3 protein: CASRVGQGYGYTF
D gene: TRBD2; clone size: -; V gene: TRBV6-4; J gene: TRBJ2-3; CDR3 DNA: TGTGCCAGCAGTCCAGCGGGGGGTACAGATACGCAGTATTTT; CDR3 protein: CASSPAGGTDTQYF
D gene: -; clone size: -; V gene: TRBV19; J gene: TRBJ1-1; CDR3 DNA: TGTGCCAGTAGTATCGACGGGGGGAACAACGTTTGGAGAGAAGCTTTCTTT; CDR3 protein: CASSIDGGNNVWREAFF
D gene: -; clone size: -; V gene: TRBV5-1; J gene: TRBJ2-5; CDR3 DNA: TGCGCCAGCAGCATAGACCAAGAGACCCAGTACTTC; CDR3 protein: CASSIDQETQYF
D gene: -; clone size: once; V gene: TRBV4-3; J gene: TRBJ1-2; CDR3 DNA: TGCGCCAGCAGCCAAGAACTTCTGTGGGGCTACACCTTC; CDR3 protein: CASSQELLWGYTF
D gene: -; clone size: once; V gene: TRBV4-2; J gene: TRBJ2-7; CDR3 DNA: TGTGCCAGCAGCCCGGGGGACTTATCCACGGGGGAGCAGTACTTC; CDR3 protein: CASSPGDLSTGEQYF
D gene: -; clone size: once; V gene: TRBV7-6; J gene: TRBJ1-6; CDR3 DNA: TGTGCCAGCAGCTTAGACGCAGGGAGGGTGTCACCCCTCCACTTT; CDR3 protein: CASSLDAGRVSPLHF
D gene: TRBD1; clone size: -; V gene: TRBV7-2; J gene: TRBJ1-4; CDR3 DNA: TGTGCCAGCAGCCCTGGGACAGGGGGTGAAAAACTGTTTTTT; CDR3 protein: CASSPGTGGEKLFF
D gene: -; clone size: -; V gene: TRBV2; J gene: TRBJ1-1; CDR3 DNA: TGTGCCAGCAGGGGTGACATGAACACTGAAGCTTTCTTT; CDR3 protein: CASRGDMNTEAFF
D gene: -; clone size: -; V gene: TRBV5-6; J gene: TRBJ2-7; CDR3 DNA: TGTGCCAGCGGCCAGGCACTCTCCTACGAGCAGTACTTC; CDR3 protein: CASGQALSYEQYF
D gene: TRBD1; clone size: -; V gene: TRBV5-6; J gene: TRBJ1-1; CDR3 DNA: TGTGCCAGCAGCTTGAGTTTCGGGACAGGGATTTTAGCCACTGAAGCTTTCTTT; CDR3 protein: CASSLSFGTGILATEAFF
D gene: -; clone size: few; V gene: TRBV12-1; J gene: TRBJ2-7; CDR3 DNA: TGTGCCAGCAGCTTCTCCCGGGACAGCCCCTACGAGCAGTACTTC; CDR3 protein: CASSFSRDSPYEQYF
D gene: TRBD1; clone size: -; V gene: TRBV5-1; J gene: TRBJ1-4; CDR3 DNA: TGCGCCAGCAGCTCGAGTACAGGGGGAAAGGGTGAAAAACTGTTTTTT; CDR3 protein: CASSSSTGGKGEKLFF
D gene: -; clone size: few; V gene: TRBV4-2; J gene: TRBJ1-5; CDR3 DNA: TGTGCCAGCAGCCAAGATTCCGGAGACAATCAGCCCCAGCATTTT; CDR3 protein: CASSQDSGDNQPQHF
D gene: -; clone size: -; V gene: TRBV28; J gene: TRBJ1-2; CDR3 DNA: TGTGCCAGCAGTTTAGGAGGATATGGCTACACCTTC; CDR3 protein: CASSLGGYGYTF
D gene: TRBD2; clone size: once; V gene: TRBV29-1; J gene: TRBJ2-7; CDR3 DNA: TGCAGCGTTGAGGGGGGACTAGCTGGGCGCGAGCAGTACTTC; CDR3 protein: CSVEGGLAGREQYF
D gene: -; clone size: -; V gene: TRBV6-1; J gene: TRBJ2-1; CDR3 DNA: TGTGCCAGCAGGGTCGACAGAAACAATGAGCAGTTCTTC; CDR3 protein: CASRVDRNNEQFF
D gene: -; clone size: few; V gene: TRBV28; J gene: TRBJ1-3; CDR3 DNA: TGTGCCAGCAGTCCCATCACAGGGCCCGGAAACACCATATATTTT; CDR3 protein: CASSPITGPGNTIYF
D gene: TRBD1; clone size: -; V gene: TRBV5-1; J gene: TRBJ1-2; CDR3 DNA: TGCGCCAGCAGCCGTCCCGGGACAGGGAACTATGGCTACACCTTC; CDR3 protein: CASSRPGTGNYGYTF
D gene: TRBD1; clone size: few; V gene: TRBV4-2; J gene: TRBJ1-1; CDR3 DNA: TGTGCCAGCAGTTACCCAAGGGACAGGGGTGTGTTGAACACTGAAGCTTTCTTT; CDR3 protein: CASSYPRDRGVLNTEAFF
D gene: -; clone size: -; V gene: TRBV2; J gene: TRBJ2-7; CDR3 DNA: TGTGCCAGCGTTTGGGACAACGGAATCTACGAGCAGTACTTC; CDR3 protein: CASVWDNGIYEQYF
D gene: -; clone size: few; V gene: TRBV7-9; J gene: TRBJ1-3; CDR3 DNA: TGTGCCAGCAGCTTACTTCCTAGCGTACGGGGAAACACCATATATTTT; CDR3 protein: CASSLLPSVRGNTIYF
D gene: -; clone size: -; V gene: TRBV29-1; J gene: TRBJ1-1; CDR3 DNA: TGCAGCGTTGAACCCCAACAGGGCTACACTGAAGCTTTCTTT; CDR3 protein: CSVEPQQGYTEAFF
D gene: -; clone size: -; V gene: TRBV19; J gene: TRBJ2-1; CDR3 DNA: TGTGCCAGTAGTAGCGGGCGGAGCTCCTACAATGAGCAGTTCTTC; CDR3 protein: CASSSGRSSYNEQFF
D gene: -; clone size: -; V gene: TRBV6-5; J gene: TRBJ2-7; CDR3 DNA: TGTGCCAGCAGCCGGGACATCTCCTACGAGCAGTACTTC; CDR3 protein: CASSRDISYEQYF
D gene: TRBD1; clone size: few; V gene: TRBV7-7; J gene: TRBJ2-1; CDR3 DNA: TGTGCTAGCAGCGAGGGGGCCAAGGACAATGAGCAGTTCTTC; CDR3 protein: CASSEGAKDNEQFF
D gene: TRBD2; clone size: -; V gene: TRBV4-1; J gene: TRBJ2-7; CDR3 DNA: TGCGCCAGCAGCCAAACAAGCGGGGGGAACGAGCAGTACTTC; CDR3 protein: CASSQTSGGNEQYF
D gene: -; clone size: -; V gene: TRBV7-8; J gene: TRBJ2-1; CDR3 DNA: TGTGCCAGCAGCTTAGTAGGGGGTACTTACAATGAGCAGTTCTTC; CDR3 protein: CASSLVGGTYNEQFF
D gene: -; clone size: -; V gene: TRBV5-4; J gene: TRBJ2-2; CDR3 DNA: TGTGCCAGCAGCCTGAACCAGGGTAACACCGGGGAGCTGTTTTTT; CDR3 protein: CASSLNQGNTGELFF
D gene: TRBD2; clone size: -; V gene: TRBV5-1; J gene: TRBJ2-1; CDR3 DNA: TGCGCCAGCAGCCTACTAGCGGGGGGGCGTCTCAATGAGCAGTTCTTC; CDR3 protein: CASSLLAGGRLNEQFF
D gene: -; clone size: few; V gene: TRBV4-1; J gene: TRBJ1-5; CDR3 DNA: TGCGCCAGCAATATGAACAGGGAAAGTGGCCAGCCCCAGCATTTT; CDR3 protein: CASNMNRESGQPQHF
D gene: -; clone size: -; V gene: TRBV29-1; J gene: TRBJ1-1; CDR3 DNA: TGCAGCGTCTTCGAGGGTCCCACTGAAGCTTTCTTT; CDR3 protein: CSVFEGPTEAFF
D gene: TRBD2; clone size: once; V gene: TRBV7-8; J gene: TRBJ2-1; CDR3 DNA: TGTGCCAGCAGCTTAGGGGGGGGAGAGCAGTTCTTC; CDR3 protein: CASSLGGGEQFF
D gene: TRBD1; clone size: -; V gene: TRBV7-2; J gene: TRBJ2-3; CDR3 DNA: TGTGCCAGCAGCTCCAGACAGGGGTCAGATACGCAGTATTTT; CDR3 protein: CASSSRQGSDTQYF
D gene: -; clone size: -; V gene: TRBV7-2; J gene: TRBJ2-3; CDR3 DNA: TGTGCCAGCAGCTCCCACCTGGGGCAGACCACAGATACGCAGTATTTT; CDR3 protein: CASSSHLGQTTDTQYF
D gene: -; clone size: few; V gene: TRBV6-1; J gene: TRBJ1-5; CDR3 DNA: TGTGCCAGCGCGAGGAGTAATCAGCCCCAGCATTTT; CDR3 protein: CASARSNQPQHF
D gene: TRBD1; clone size: -; V gene: TRBV4-3; J gene: TRBJ1-6; CDR3 DNA: TGCGCCAGCAGCAGACAACAGGGGGTTAATAATTCACCCCTCCACTTT; CDR3 protein: CASSRQQGVNNSPLHF
D gene: TRBD2; clone size: -; V gene: TRBV4-2; J gene: TRBJ2-2; CDR3 DNA: TGTGCCAGCAGCCTAGCTCTAGCGGGAAACACCGGGGAGCTGTTTTTT; CDR3 protein: CASSLALAGNTGELFF
D gene: TRBD1; clone size: once; V gene: TRBV28; J gene: TRBJ2-2; CDR3 DNA: TGTGCCAGCAGTTCGGGACAGGGGGACACCGGGGAGCTGTTTTTT; CDR3 protein: CASSSGQGDTGELFF
D gene: -; clone size: -; V gene: TRBV9; J gene: TRBJ2-3; CDR3 DNA: TGTGCCAGCAGCGTAATAGCAGATACGCAGTATTTT; CDR3 protein: CASSVIADTQYF
D gene: -; clone size: -; V gene: TRBV30; J gene: TRBJ2-7; CDR3 DNA: TGTGCCTGGAGTCAGGGGTTTGGGTCCTACGAGCAGTACTTC; CDR3 protein: CAWSQGFGSYEQYF
D gene: -; clone size: -; V gene: TRBV2; J gene: TRBJ1-5; CDR3 DNA: TGTGCCAGCAGTGTTTTCACTCCCCAGCATTTT; CDR3 protein: CASSVFTPQHF
D gene: TRBD1; clone size: -; V gene: TRBV6-1; J gene: TRBJ1-4; CDR3 DNA: TGTGCCAGCAGCAGGGACAGGGTGGATGAAAAACTGTTTTTT; CDR3 protein: CASSRDRVDEKLFF